The present T cell receptor (beta chain) was sequenced within a study of technical replicates of blood from four donors. Trimming pared 3 bases from V and 2 bases from J, leaving 16 bases between. This CDR3 has 15 residues. Germline CDR1 is GTSNPN and CDR2 is SVGIG (reference sequence). Produced via immunoSEQ multiplex PCR; TCRdb's table is partial and in-frame only. The data contain about 94,000 clones, nearly 97% of them singletons. The material sequenced was T cells isolated from PBMCs. The receptor was isolated from a human donor in good health. The rearrangement links TRBV30 to TRBJ2-5; the D is unclear. CDR3 region: CAWSLNFGGQETQYF. The DNA for the CDR3 is TGTGCCTGGAGCCTAAATTTTGGTGGTCAAGAGACCCAGTACTTC. Looking up the rest from reference TRBV30 and TRBJ2-5 gives the full variable domain: SQTIHQWPATLVQPVGSPLSLECTVEGTSNPNLYWYRQAAGRGLQLLFYSVGIGQISSEVPQNLSASRPQDRQFILSSKKLLLSDSGFYLCAWSLNFGGQETQYFGPGTRLLVL.